Listed below are T cell receptor beta chains from one sample, sequenced in a study of human T cells and chemical hapten exposure. TCRdb independently ran MiXCR on the RACE reads; one entry per CDR3 protein. This table has some 52,000 distinct CDR3 sequences, roughly 9.6% appearing once. The sequences come from whole blood, collected in connection with sensitization to the hapten diphenylcyclopropenone (DPC). Source of these receptors: a woman aged 40 to 50 with alopecia areata. Some clones in this sample may be carry-over from other donors' samples. The CDR3 runs from the conserved cysteine through the conserved F or W. A D gene is named only where the DNA matches it firmly. Clone size appears in some rows only: once, few, many, or a class for an expanded clone.

>TRBV7-9|TRBJ1-5|few|-
CASSLGGPQHF
TGTGCCAGCAGCTTAGGTGGGCCCCAGCATTTT
>TRBV28|TRBJ1-5|many|TRBD1
CASSSATGEDQPQHF
TGTGCCAGCAGTTCGGCTACAGGGGAGGATCAGCCCCAGCATTTT
>TRBV7-8|TRBJ1-2|-|TRBD1
CASSLGRGRGYGYTF
TGTGCCAGCAGCTTAGGCAGGGGGCGAGGCTATGGCTACACCTTC
>TRBV7-6|TRBJ2-1|-|-
CASSSQTTGHEQFF
TGTGCCAGCAGCTCACAAACTACTGGGCATGAGCAGTTCTTC
>TRBV27|TRBJ1-4|-|-
CASSRREGEKLFF
TGTGCCAGCAGCCGGCGGGAGGGCGAAAAACTGTTTTTT
>TRBV3-1|TRBJ2-1|few|-
CASSQSPGEYNEQFF
TGTGCCAGCAGCCAGTCCCCTGGGGAATACAATGAGCAGTTCTTC
>TRBV10-3|TRBJ1-1|many|-
CAISEGGMNTEAFF
TGTGCCATCAGTGAAGGGGGGATGAACACTGAAGCTTTCTTT
>TRBV19|TRBJ2-1|many|-
CASSTQPALYNEQFF
TGTGCCAGTAGTACCCAGCCGGCCCTCTACAATGAGCAGTTCTTC
>TRBV30|TRBJ2-3|few|-
CAWSVGPATDTQYF
TGTGCCTGGAGTGTTGGACCTGCCACAGATACGCAGTATTTT
>TRBV27|TRBJ2-3|few|TRBD2
CASSPSFYQRGGLSTDTQYF
TGTGCCAGCAGTCCCTCCTTCTACCAGCGGGGGGGCCTCAGCACAGATACGCAGTATTTT
>TRBV20-1|TRBJ2-3|-|-
CSARRGGGSGDTQYF
TGCAGTGCTAGACGGGGCGGGGGCTCAGGGGATACGCAGTATTTT
>TRBV10-2|TRBJ1-1|many|-
CASRTTRALEAFF
TGCGCCAGCAGGACGACCCGGGCCCTTGAAGCTTTCTTT
>TRBV4-3|TRBJ2-2|-|-
CASSQEWEATGELFF
TGCGCCAGCAGCCAAGAATGGGAAGCCACCGGGGAGCTGTTTTTT
>TRBV12-3/TRBV12-4|TRBJ1-1|few|-
CASTLGAANTEAFF
TGTGCCAGCACCCTCGGGGCCGCGAACACTGAAGCTTTCTTT
>TRBV29-1|TRBJ2-2|many|TRBD2
CSVGLARNTGELFF
TGCAGCGTTGGACTAGCGAGGAACACCGGGGAGCTGTTTTTT
>TRBV19|TRBJ2-3|-|-
CASSMLSVRDTQYF
TGTGCCAGTAGTATGCTCAGCGTGAGGGATACGCAGTATTTT
>TRBV7-2|TRBJ2-1|-|TRBD2
CASSQSGSGSFYNEQFF
TGTGCCAGCAGCCAATCGGGAAGCGGGAGTTTCTACAATGAGCAGTTCTTC
>TRBV11-2|TRBJ2-5|few|TRBD2
CASSSSGSGETQYF
TGTGCCAGCAGCTCTAGCGGGAGTGGAGAGACCCAGTACTTC
>TRBV7-2|TRBJ2-3|-|TRBD2
CASSSRSGGALDTQYF
TGTGCCAGCAGCTCCCGTAGCGGGGGGGCCTTAGATACGCAGTATTTT
>TRBV24-1|TRBJ2-1|-|-
CATSDLPPDNEQFF
TGTGCCACCAGTGATTTACCCCCAGACAATGAGCAGTTCTTC
>TRBV3-1|TRBJ2-1|-|-
CASSQGPQGLSNEQFF
TGTGCCAGCAGCCAAGGACCGCAGGGGTTAAGCAATGAGCAGTTCTTC
>TRBV28|TRBJ2-4|many|-
CASSSPLENIQYF
TGTGCCAGCAGTTCCCCACTAGAAAACATTCAGTACTTC
>TRBV20-1|TRBJ2-3|many|-
CSARQGPRTDTQYF
TGCAGTGCTAGACAGGGTCCTCGCACAGATACGCAGTATTTT
>TRBV20-1|TRBJ1-2|-|TRBD1
CSAAPLGGSNYGYTF
TGCAGTGCTGCCCCCCTAGGGGGCTCTAACTATGGCTACACCTTC
>TRBV12-3/TRBV12-4|TRBJ2-3|-|-
CASSFERSTDTQYF
TGTGCCAGCAGTTTTGAGCGGAGCACAGATACGCAGTATTTT
>TRBV28|TRBJ1-4|many|TRBD1
CASSLGTGGIEKLFF
TGTGCCAGCAGTTTAGGGACAGGGGGCATTGAAAAACTGTTTTTT
>TRBV2|TRBJ2-2|-|-
CASSPRSTAGELFF
TGTGCCAGCAGCCCTCGCAGTACCGCCGGGGAGCTGTTTTTT
>TRBV20-1|TRBJ1-1|many|TRBD1
CSAGQGAMNTEAFF
TGCAGTGCGGGACAGGGGGCCATGAACACTGAAGCTTTCTTT
>TRBV11-2|TRBJ1-4|many|-
CASSLAGGTTNEKLFF
TGTGCCAGCAGCTTAGCGGGCGGGACGACTAATGAAAAACTGTTTTTT
>TRBV11-2|TRBJ2-4|few|-
CASTDPTDLNIQYF
TGTGCCAGCACCGATCCGACAGATCTAAACATTCAGTACTTC
>TRBV7-9|TRBJ1-4|many|-
CASSLSGGAGNEKLFF
TGTGCCAGCAGCTTATCTGGGGGCGCCGGTAATGAAAAACTGTTTTTT
>TRBV28|TRBJ1-5|-|-
CASADGNQPQHF
TGTGCCAGCGCGGACGGGAATCAGCCCCAGCATTTT
>TRBV15|TRBJ1-1|few|TRBD1
CATSTLDRRNTEAFF
TGTGCCACCAGCACATTGGACAGGAGGAACACTGAAGCTTTCTTT
>TRBV7-3|TRBJ1-2|once|-
CASSLQDYGYTF
TGTGCCAGCAGCTTACAGGACTATGGCTACACCTTC
>TRBV6-5|TRBJ1-1|many|-
CASSYSYGETEAFF
TGTGCCAGCAGTTACTCGTACGGGGAGACTGAAGCTTTCTTT
>TRBV12-3/TRBV12-4|TRBJ1-2|many|-
CASSLLGSDGYTF
TGTGCCAGCAGTTTGCTTGGATCTGATGGCTACACCTTC
>TRBV19|TRBJ1-2|few|-
CASRGTIANYGYTF
TGTGCCAGTAGAGGGACAATAGCTAACTATGGCTACACCTTC
>TRBV27|TRBJ2-7|many|TRBD2
CASSPWGGEQYF
TGTGCCAGCAGCCCGTGGGGAGGGGAGCAGTACTTC
>TRBV18|TRBJ1-3|many|TRBD1
CASSPRPPTSTGPGNTIYF
TGTGCCAGCTCACCACGGCCGCCTACTTCGACAGGGCCCGGAAACACCATATATTTT
>TRBV6-5|TRBJ1-5|few|TRBD1
CASSQTGGTKRQPQHF
TGTGCCAGCAGCCAGACAGGGGGCACGAAGCGACAGCCCCAGCATTTT
>TRBV6-2/TRBV6-3|TRBJ1-1|once|-
CASSSIVRGNTEAFF
TGTGCCAGCAGTAGTATTGTCAGGGGGAACACTGAAGCTTTCTTT
>TRBV19|TRBJ2-5|few|-
CASSYRGGKETQYF
TGTGCCAGTAGCTACAGGGGAGGGAAAGAGACCCAGTACTTC
>TRBV7-2|TRBJ1-3|-|-
CASSLAPTSSGNTIYF
TGTGCCAGCAGCTTAGCACCAACCAGCTCTGGAAACACCATATATTTT
>TRBV7-8|TRBJ2-2|few|-
CASSLAAGARYTGELFF
TGTGCCAGCAGCTTAGCTGCTGGAGCGCGTTACACCGGGGAGCTGTTTTTT
>TRBV28|TRBJ2-2|few|-
CASSLWAGELFF
TGTGCCAGCAGTTTATGGGCCGGGGAGCTGTTTTTT
>TRBV7-6|TRBJ2-3|few|-
CASSLTGRDGTDTQYF
TGTGCCAGCAGCTTAACTGGCAGGGATGGGACAGATACGCAGTATTTT
>TRBV18|TRBJ2-7|many|TRBD2
CASSLRASGTHEQYF
TGTGCCAGCTCACTCCGGGCTAGCGGGACCCACGAGCAGTACTTC
>TRBV20-1|TRBJ2-1|-|-
CSAPESSYNEQFF
TGCAGTGCCCCCGAGTCCTCCTACAATGAGCAGTTCTTC
>TRBV2|TRBJ1-2|few|TRBD1
CASSAQGVYGYTF
TGTGCCAGCAGTGCACAGGGGGTCTATGGCTACACCTTC
>TRBV5-1|TRBJ1-4|-|-
CASSSEGLANEKLFF
TGCGCCAGCAGCTCAGAGGGGCTGGCTAATGAAAAACTGTTTTTT
>TRBV9|TRBJ2-3|many|-
CASSPWTDTQYF
TGTGCCAGCAGCCCCTGGACAGATACGCAGTATTTT
>TRBV7-2|TRBJ1-5|-|-
CASSLQGQSQPQHF
TGTGCCAGCAGCTTACAGGGTCAGAGTCAGCCCCAGCATTTT
>TRBV9|TRBJ2-4|-|TRBD1
CASSVGRAGGNIQYF
TGTGCCAGCAGCGTAGGCAGGGCAGGGGGAAACATTCAGTACTTC
>TRBV9|TRBJ2-7|few|-
CASSSGSGSYEQYF
TGTGCCAGCTCAAGTGGGAGCGGATCGTACGAGCAGTACTTC
>TRBV11-3|TRBJ1-1|-|TRBD1
CASSLELLGTVGTEAFF
TGTGCCAGCAGCTTAGAATTGTTAGGGACAGTCGGCACTGAAGCTTTCTTT
>TRBV12-3/TRBV12-4|TRBJ2-3|few|-
CASSFPSGSTDTQYF
TGTGCCAGCAGTTTCCCGAGCGGGAGCACAGATACGCAGTATTTT
>TRBV10-3|TRBJ2-5|many|-
CAISENQGGETQYF
TGTGCCATCAGTGAGAACCAAGGAGGGGAGACCCAGTACTTC
>TRBV6-2/TRBV6-3|TRBJ1-5|few|TRBD1
CASSSQGAEVSNQPQHF
TGTGCCAGCAGTTCACAGGGGGCCGAAGTCAGCAATCAGCCCCAGCATTTT